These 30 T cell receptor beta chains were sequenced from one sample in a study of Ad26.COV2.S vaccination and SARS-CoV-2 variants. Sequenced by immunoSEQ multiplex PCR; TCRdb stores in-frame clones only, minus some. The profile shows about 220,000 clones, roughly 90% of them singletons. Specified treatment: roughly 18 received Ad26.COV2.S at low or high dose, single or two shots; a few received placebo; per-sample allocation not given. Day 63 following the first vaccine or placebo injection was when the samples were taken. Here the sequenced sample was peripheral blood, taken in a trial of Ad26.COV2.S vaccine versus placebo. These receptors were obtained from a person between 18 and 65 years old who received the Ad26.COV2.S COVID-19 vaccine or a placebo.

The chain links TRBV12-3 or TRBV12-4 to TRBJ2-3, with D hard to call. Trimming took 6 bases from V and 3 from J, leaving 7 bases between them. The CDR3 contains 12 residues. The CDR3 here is CASSQQTDTQYF. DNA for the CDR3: TGTGCCAGCAGCCAACAGACAGATACGCAGTATTTT.

The CDR3 loop is CAWTSMRASHGTEAFF. In DNA, the CDR3 is TGTGCCTGGACCTCCATGAGGGCGAGCCATGGCACTGAAGCTTTCTTT. The rearrangement joins TRBV30 to TRBJ1-1; D call uncertain. Trimming pared 4 bases from V and 4 bases from J, leaving 22 bases between. The germline V gene has CDR1 GTSNPN and CDR2 SVGIG (reference sequence). There are 16 residues in the CDR3.

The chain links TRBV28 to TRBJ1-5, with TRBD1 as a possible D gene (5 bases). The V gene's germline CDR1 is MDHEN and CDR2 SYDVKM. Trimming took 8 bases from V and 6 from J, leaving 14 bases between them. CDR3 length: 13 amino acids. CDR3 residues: CASAAGRGQPQHF. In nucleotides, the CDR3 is TGTGCCAGCGCCGCGGGGCGCGGTCAGCCCCAGCATTTT. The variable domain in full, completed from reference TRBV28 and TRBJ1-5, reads DVKVTQSSRYLVKRTGEKVFLECVQDMDHENMFWYRQDPGLGLRLIYFSYDVKMKEKGDIPEGYSVSREKKERFSLILESASTNQTSMYLCASAAGRGQPQHFGDGTRLSIL.

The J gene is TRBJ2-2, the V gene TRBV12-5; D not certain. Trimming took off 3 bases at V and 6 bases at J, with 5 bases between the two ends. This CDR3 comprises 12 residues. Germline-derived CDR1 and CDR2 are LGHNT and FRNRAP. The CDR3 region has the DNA TGTGCTAGTGGTTTTCGGGCCGGGGAGCTGTTTTTT. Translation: CASGFRAGELFF.

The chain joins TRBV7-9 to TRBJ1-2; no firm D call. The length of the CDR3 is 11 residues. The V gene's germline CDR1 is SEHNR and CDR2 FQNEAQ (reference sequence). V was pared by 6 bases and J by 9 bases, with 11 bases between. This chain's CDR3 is CASRNEMSYTF. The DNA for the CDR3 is TGTGCCAGCAGAAATGAAATGAGCTACACCTTC.

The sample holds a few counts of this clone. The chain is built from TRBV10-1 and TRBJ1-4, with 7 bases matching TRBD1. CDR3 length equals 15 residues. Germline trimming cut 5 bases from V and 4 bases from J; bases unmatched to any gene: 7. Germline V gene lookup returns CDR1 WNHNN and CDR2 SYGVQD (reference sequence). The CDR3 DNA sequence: TGCGCCAGCAGTCCCGGGACAGCCGGTAATGAAAAACTGTTTTTT. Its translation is CASSPGTAGNEKLFF.

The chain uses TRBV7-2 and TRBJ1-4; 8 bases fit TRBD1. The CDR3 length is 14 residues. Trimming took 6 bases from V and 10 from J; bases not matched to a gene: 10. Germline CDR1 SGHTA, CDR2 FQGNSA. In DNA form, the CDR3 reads TGTGCCAGCAGATCGGACAGGGTTCTTGGAAAACTGTTTTTT. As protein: CASRSDRVLGKLFF.

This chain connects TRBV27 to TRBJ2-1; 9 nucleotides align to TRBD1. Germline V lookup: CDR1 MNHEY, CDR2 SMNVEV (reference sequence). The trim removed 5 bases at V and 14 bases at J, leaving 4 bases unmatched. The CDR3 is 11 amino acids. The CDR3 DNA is TGTGCCAGCAGTCCGGGACAGGGAGAGTTCTTC. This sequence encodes CASSPGQGEFF.

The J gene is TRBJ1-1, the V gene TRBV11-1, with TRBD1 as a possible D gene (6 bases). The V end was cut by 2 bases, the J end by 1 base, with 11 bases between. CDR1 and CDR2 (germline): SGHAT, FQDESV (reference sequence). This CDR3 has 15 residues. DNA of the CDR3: TGTGCCAGCAGCTTACTCGCAGGGGCGAACACTGAAGCTTTCTTT. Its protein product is CASSLLAGANTEAFF.

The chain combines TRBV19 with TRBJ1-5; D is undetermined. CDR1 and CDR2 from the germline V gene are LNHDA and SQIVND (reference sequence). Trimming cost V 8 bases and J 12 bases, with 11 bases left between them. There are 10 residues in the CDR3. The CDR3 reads CASGGLYQHF. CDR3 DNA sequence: TGTGCCAGTGGAGGCCTCTACCAGCATTTT.

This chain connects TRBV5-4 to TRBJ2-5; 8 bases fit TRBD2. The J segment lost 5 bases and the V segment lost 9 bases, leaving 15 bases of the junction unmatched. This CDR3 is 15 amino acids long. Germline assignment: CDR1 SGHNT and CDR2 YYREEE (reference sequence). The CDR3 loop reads CATHSGAELGETQYF. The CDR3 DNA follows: TGTGCCACCCATAGCGGGGCGGAACTAGGGGAGACCCAGTACTTC.

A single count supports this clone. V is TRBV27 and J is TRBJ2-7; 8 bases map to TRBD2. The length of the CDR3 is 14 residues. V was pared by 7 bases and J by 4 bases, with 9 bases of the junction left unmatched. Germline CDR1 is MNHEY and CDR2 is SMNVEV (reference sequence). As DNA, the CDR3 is TGTGCCAGCAAGATCCAGCGGGAGTTTTACGAGCAGTACTTC. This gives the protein CASKIQREFYEQYF.

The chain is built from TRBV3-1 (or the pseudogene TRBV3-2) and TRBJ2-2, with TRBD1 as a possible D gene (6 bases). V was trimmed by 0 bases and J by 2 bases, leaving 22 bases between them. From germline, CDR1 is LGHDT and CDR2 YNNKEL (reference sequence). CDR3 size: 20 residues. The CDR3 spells CASSQDEGSGTHYNTGELFF. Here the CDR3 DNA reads TGTGCCAGCAGCCAAGATGAAGGGTCCGGGACACACTATAACACCGGGGAGCTGTTTTTT.

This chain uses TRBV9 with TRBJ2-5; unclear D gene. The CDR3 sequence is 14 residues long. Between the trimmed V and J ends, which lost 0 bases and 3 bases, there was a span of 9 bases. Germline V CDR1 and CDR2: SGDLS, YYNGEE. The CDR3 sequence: CASSVGGTKETQYF. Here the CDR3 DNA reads TGTGCCAGCAGCGTAGGCGGCACGAAAGAGACCCAGTACTTC.

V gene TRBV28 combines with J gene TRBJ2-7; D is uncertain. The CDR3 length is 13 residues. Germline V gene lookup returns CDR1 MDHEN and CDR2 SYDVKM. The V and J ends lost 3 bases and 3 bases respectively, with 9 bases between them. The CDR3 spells CASSLFPGYEQYF. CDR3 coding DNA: TGTGCCAGCAGTTTGTTCCCGGGCTACGAGCAGTACTTC. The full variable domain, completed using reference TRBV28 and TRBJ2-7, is DVKVTQSSRYLVKRTGEKVFLECVQDMDHENMFWYRQDPGLGLRLIYFSYDVKMKEKGDIPEGYSVSREKKERFSLILESASTNQTSMYLCASSLFPGYEQYFGPGTRLTVT.

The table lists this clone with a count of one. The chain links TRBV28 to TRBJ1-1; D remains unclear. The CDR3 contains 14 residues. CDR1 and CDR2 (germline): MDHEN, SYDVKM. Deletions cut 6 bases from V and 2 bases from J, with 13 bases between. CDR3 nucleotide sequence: TGTGCCAGCAGCCCCTTGTTGACAAACACTGAAGCTTTCTTT. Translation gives CASSPLLTNTEAFF.

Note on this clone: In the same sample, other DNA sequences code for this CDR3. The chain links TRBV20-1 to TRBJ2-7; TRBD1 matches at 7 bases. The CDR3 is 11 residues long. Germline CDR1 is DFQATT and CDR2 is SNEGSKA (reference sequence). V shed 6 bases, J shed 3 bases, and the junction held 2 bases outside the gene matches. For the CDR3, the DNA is TGCAGTGCAGGGGACAGCTACGAGCAGTACTTC. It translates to CSAGDSYEQYF.

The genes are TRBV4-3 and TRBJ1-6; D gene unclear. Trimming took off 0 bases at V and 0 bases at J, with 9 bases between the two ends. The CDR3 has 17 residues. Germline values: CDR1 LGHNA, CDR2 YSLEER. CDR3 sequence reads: CASSQDRRSSYNSPLHF. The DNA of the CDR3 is TGCGCCAGCAGCCAAGATCGTAGGTCCTCCTATAATTCACCCCTCCACTTT.

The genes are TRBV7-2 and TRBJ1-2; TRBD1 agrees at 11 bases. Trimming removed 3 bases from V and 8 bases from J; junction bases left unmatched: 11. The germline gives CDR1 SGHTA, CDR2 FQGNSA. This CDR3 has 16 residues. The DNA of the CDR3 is TGTGCCAGCAGCTTGTGGACCGGACAGGGGGCAAAAGGCTACACCTTC. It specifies CASSLWTGQGAKGYTF.

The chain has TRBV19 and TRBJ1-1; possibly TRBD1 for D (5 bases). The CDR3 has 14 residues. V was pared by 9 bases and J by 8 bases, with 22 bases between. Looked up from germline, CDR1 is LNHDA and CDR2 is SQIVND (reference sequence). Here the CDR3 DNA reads TGTGCCAGCGCTCCATCCGGGGCCGTAACCGAAGCTTTCTTT. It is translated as CASAPSGAVTEAFF.

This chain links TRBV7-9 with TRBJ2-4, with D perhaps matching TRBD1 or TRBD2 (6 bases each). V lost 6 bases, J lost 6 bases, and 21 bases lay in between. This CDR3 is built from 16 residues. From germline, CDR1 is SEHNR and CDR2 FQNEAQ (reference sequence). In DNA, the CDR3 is TGTGCCAGCAGTCCACAGCTCGGGGGCGGCTTAAACATTCAGTACTTC. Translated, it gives CASSPQLGGGLNIQYF.

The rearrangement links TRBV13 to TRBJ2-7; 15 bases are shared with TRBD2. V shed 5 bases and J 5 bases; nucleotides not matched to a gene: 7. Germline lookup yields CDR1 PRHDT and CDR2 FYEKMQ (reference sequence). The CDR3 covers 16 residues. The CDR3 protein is CASSPWTSGRADEQYF. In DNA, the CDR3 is TGTGCCAGCAGCCCGTGGACTAGCGGGAGGGCTGACGAGCAGTACTTC.

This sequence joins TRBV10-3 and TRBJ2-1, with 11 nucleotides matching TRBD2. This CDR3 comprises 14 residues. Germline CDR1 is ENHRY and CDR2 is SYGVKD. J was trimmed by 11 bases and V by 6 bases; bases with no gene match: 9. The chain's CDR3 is CAIRETSGDLKQFF. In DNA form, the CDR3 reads TGTGCCATCAGGGAGACTAGCGGGGACTTGAAGCAGTTCTTC.

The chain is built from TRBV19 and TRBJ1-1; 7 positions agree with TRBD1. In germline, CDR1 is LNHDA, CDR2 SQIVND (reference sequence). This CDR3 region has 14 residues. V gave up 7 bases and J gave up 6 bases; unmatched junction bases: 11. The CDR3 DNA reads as TGTGCCAGTAAGTCCAAACAGGGGTTCGCTGAAGCTTTCTTT. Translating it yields CASKSKQGFAEAFF.

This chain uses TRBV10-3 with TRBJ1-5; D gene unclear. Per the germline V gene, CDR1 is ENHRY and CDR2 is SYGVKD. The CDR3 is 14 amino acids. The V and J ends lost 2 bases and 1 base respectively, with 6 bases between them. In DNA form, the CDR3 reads TGTGCCATCAGTGAGGTTCCGAGCAATCAGCCCCAGCATTTT. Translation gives CAISEVPSNQPQHF.

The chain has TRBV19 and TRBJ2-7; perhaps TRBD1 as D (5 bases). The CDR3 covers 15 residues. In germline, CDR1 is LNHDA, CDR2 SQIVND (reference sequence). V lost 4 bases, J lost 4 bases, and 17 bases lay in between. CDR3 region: CASSKYQGPEYEQYF. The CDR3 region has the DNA TGTGCCAGTAGTAAGTATCAGGGTCCGGAATACGAGCAGTACTTC.

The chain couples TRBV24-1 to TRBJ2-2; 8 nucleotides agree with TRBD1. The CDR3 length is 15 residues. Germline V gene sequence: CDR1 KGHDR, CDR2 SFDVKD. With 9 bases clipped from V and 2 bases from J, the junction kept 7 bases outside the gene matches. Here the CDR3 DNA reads TGTGCCACCGCCCGGACAGGGCAAAACACCGGGGAGCTGTTTTTT. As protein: CATARTGQNTGELFF.

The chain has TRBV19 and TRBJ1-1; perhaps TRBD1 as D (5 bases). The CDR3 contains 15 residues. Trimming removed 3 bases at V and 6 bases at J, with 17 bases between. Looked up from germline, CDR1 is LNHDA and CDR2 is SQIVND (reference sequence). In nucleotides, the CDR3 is TGTGCCAGTAGTATCGGGGCAGGACTCAGCGCTGAAGCTTTCTTT. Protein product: CASSIGAGLSAEAFF.

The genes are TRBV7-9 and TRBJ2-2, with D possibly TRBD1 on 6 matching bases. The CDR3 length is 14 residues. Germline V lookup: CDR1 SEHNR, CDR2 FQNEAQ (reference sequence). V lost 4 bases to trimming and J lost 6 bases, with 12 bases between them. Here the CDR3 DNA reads TGTGCCAGCAGCTCCACCCAGGGGCCCGGGGAGCTGTTTTTT. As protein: CASSSTQGPGELFF. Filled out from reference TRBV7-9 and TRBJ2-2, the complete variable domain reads DTGVSQNPRHKITKRGQNVTFRCDPISEHNRLYWYRQTLGQGPEFLTYFQNEAQLEKSRLLSDRFSAERPKGSFSTLEIQRTEQGDSAMYLCASSSTQGPGELFFGEGSRLTVL.

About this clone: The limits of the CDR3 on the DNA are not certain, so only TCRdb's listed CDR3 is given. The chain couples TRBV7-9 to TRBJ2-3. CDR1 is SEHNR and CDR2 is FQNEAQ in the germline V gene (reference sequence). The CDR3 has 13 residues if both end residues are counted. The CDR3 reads CASSYFGPDTQYF.